The clone carrying this TCR beta chain was observed once. What it binds is unknown. The sample comes from a study of T cell responses to AZD1222 COVID-19 vaccine. Study-level information: Analyses pooled second doses at about 4 or about 12 weeks. Broader study findings: The peak T cell response came first, and repertoires were sampled only after it.

The repertoire was sequenced with immunoSEQ multiplex PCR; TCRdb's copy has only in-frame clones and lacks some. Of around 150,000 clones listed, 85% to 90% are singletons. This sequence was found in an adult in good health. The sequencing used peripheral blood, collected on day 0 of AZD1222 vaccination.

The CDR3 reads CASSRTDYYEQYF. The DNA for the CDR3 is TGTGCCAGCAGCCGGACGGATTACTACGAGCAGTACTTC. The rearrangement joins TRBV11-1 to TRBJ2-7, with D hard to call. This CDR3 is 13 amino acids long. Deletions cut 5 bases from V and 3 bases from J, with 11 bases between. Germline V CDR1 and CDR2: SGHAT, FQDESV (reference sequence).